The 9 T cell receptor beta chains below come from one sample, sequenced in a study of T cell responses to AZD1222 COVID-19 vaccine. The data were produced by immunoSEQ multiplex PCR, yet TCRdb's version contains in-frame clones alone and is incomplete. The sample has some 170,000 clones; around 94% are singletons. The sample here was peripheral blood, taken 28 days after the second AZD1222 dose. All receptors come from an adult who received the AZD1222 COVID-19 vaccine.

The chain combines TRBV19 with TRBJ2-1; weak D call: TRBD2 (6 bases). Looked up from germline, CDR1 is LNHDA and CDR2 is SQIVND (reference sequence). The CDR3 runs to 15 residues. Trimming took off 1 base at V and 2 bases at J, with 9 bases between the two ends. Here the CDR3 reads CASSIGSGTYNEQFF. CDR3 DNA: TGTGCCAGTAGTATAGGTAGCGGTACCTACAATGAGCAGTTCTTC.

The V call is TRBV7-3, the J call TRBJ1-1; D remains ambiguous. Germline CDR1 is SGHTA and CDR2 is FQGTGA. V was trimmed by 7 bases and J by 0 bases, leaving 21 bases between them. This CDR3 is built from 17 residues. In DNA form, the CDR3 reads TGTGCCAGCACCCGTCTCTCTCGAGCATCCATGAACACTGAAGCTTTCTTT. Residues: CASTRLSRASMNTEAFF.

The chain links TRBV28 to TRBJ2-1; D may be TRBD1 or TRBD2 (5 bases each). V was clipped by 2 bases and J by 8 bases, with 16 bases between them. The CDR3 has 15 amino acids. CDR1 MDHEN and CDR2 SYDVKM come from the germline V gene. The CDR3 bases are TGTGCCAGCAGTTTAGTAGTTGGTGGGACGGATGAGCAGTTCTTC. This translates into CASSLVVGGTDEQFF.

The V gene is TRBV5-1, the J gene TRBJ2-2; 7 bases agree with TRBD2. V shed 4 bases, J shed 1 base, and the junction held 7 bases outside the gene matches. The germline V gene has CDR1 SGHRS and CDR2 YFSETQ. The CDR3 has 16 residues. CDR3 sequence reads: CASSVTGLLNTGELFF. CDR3 nucleotides: TGCGCCAGCAGCGTCACGGGACTATTGAACACCGGGGAGCTGTTTTTT. Supplemented by reference TRBV5-1 and TRBJ2-2, the full variable domain reads KAGVTQTPRYLIKTRGQQVTLSCSPISGHRSVSWYQQTPGQGLQFLFEYFSETQRNKGNFPGRFSGRQFSNSRSEMNVSTLELGDSALYLCASSVTGLLNTGELFFGEGSRLTVL.

This chain joins TRBV5-1 and TRBJ2-1; 9 nucleotides align to TRBD2. The J segment lost 7 bases and the V segment lost 4 bases, leaving 3 bases of the junction unmatched. There are 13 residues in the CDR3. CDR1 is SGHRS, CDR2 YFSETQ, per germline. CDR3 loop: CASSPSGENEQFF. The CDR3 bases are TGCGCCAGCAGCCCTAGCGGGGAGAATGAGCAGTTCTTC.

This chain uses TRBV9 with TRBJ2-3; 7 nucleotides match TRBD2. This CDR3 has 14 residues. The V gene end was trimmed by 7 bases and the J gene end by 5 bases; junction bases not matched to a gene: 10. Germline-derived CDR1 and CDR2 are SGDLS and YYNGEE. In DNA form, the CDR3 reads TGTGCCAGCGGGGTGGCGGGAGTTCAAGATACGCAGTATTTT. As protein: CASGVAGVQDTQYF.

This clone appeared a few times. The chain employs TRBV5-4 and TRBJ2-1, with 9 bases fitting TRBD2. Per the germline V gene, CDR1 is SGHNT and CDR2 is YYREEE (reference sequence). The CDR3 runs to 17 residues. The J segment lost 5 bases and the V segment lost 7 bases, leaving 16 bases of the junction unmatched. In nucleotides, the CDR3 is TGTGCCAGCCACGTAGAGGGTAGCGGGAGCTGGGACAATGAGCAGTTCTTC. Its protein product is CASHVEGSGSWDNEQFF.

This chain links TRBV24-1 with TRBJ1-2, with a tentative D call TRBD1 (6 bases). The CDR3 covers 14 residues. The V and J ends lost 5 bases and 2 bases respectively, with 11 bases between them. Germline values: CDR1 KGHDR, CDR2 SFDVKD. CDR3 DNA: TGTGCCACCAGTGGTGCGGGGGCGAACTATGGCTACACCTTC. This encodes CATSGAGANYGYTF.

This clone was picked up one time. The chain recombines TRBV21-1 with TRBJ1-1. TRBV21-1 is tagged as a pseudogene. The CDR3 extends over 15 amino acids. The CDR3 sequence: CASSKGEGERTEAFF. Here the CDR3 DNA reads TGTGCCAGCAGCAAAGGGGAGGGGGAGAGGACTGAAGCTTTCTTT.